These T cell receptor beta chains were read from a single sample in a study of regulatory T cells in long-lasting Graves disease. TCRdb processed the multiplex PCR reads anew with MiXCR; each CDR3 protein has one entry. In the table there are some 320,000 distinct CDR3 sequences, roughly 18% of which are singletons. Source: peripheral blood mononuclear cells (PBMCs), taken at new diagnosis, from a patient treated with antithyroid drugs. The receptors stem from a female donor with Graves disease. The CDR3 runs from the conserved cysteine through the conserved F or W. The D gene is left open where the match is weak. Clone sizes are given selectively: once, few, many, or a class where the clone is expanded.

clone_size	d_call	v_call	j_call	cdr3_nt	cdr3_aa
many	TRBD2	TRBV7-3	TRBJ2-3	TGTGCCAGCAGCTTAAGAGGGGGACTAGCGGCAAAAGGCACAGATACGCAGTATTTT	CASSLRGGLAAKGTDTQYF
.	TRBD1	TRBV11-2	TRBJ2-7	TGTGCCAGCAGCTCGGGACAGTGGGTCTACGAGCAGTACTTC	CASSSGQWVYEQYF
.	.	TRBV6-2/TRBV6-3	TRBJ2-1	TGTGCCAGCAGTTGGACAGGGGTCGCGGGAGGGGAGTTCTTC	CASSWTGVAGGEFF
few	TRBD2	TRBV5-1	TRBJ2-1	TGCGCCAGCAGCTTCGTGCGGGAGGGTCGATGGTTCTTC	CASSFVREGRWFF
many	TRBD1	TRBV7-8	TRBJ2-7	TGTGCCAGCAGCCTCTCGACAGGGAATTCCTACGAGCAGTACTTC	CASSLSTGNSYEQYF
many	.	TRBV28	TRBJ2-3	TGTGCCAGCAGCCGTTGGGGTCAGCTTCACACAGATACGCAGTATTTT	CASSRWGQLHTDTQYF
many	.	TRBV5-1	TRBJ2-1	TGCGCCAGCAGCCAAACCGGGACACAGAACAATGAGCAGTTCTTC	CASSQTGTQNNEQFF
.	.	TRBV18	TRBJ2-7	TGTGCCAGCTCACCGGGCCTCAGGGGGGCAAACGAGCAGTACTTC	CASSPGLRGANEQYF
few	.	TRBV29-1	TRBJ2-7	TGCAGCTCAACGGTCGGCAGGGCTGAGGAGCAGTACTTC	CSSTVGRAEEQYF
few	.	TRBV29-1	TRBJ2-5	TGCAGCGTTGAATGGGCAGTGGAAGAGACCCAGTACTTC	CSVEWAVEETQYF
many	.	TRBV29-1	TRBJ2-7	TGCAGCGTTGATGGGGGCTACGAGCAGTACTTC	CSVDGGYEQYF
many	.	TRBV6-2/TRBV6-3	TRBJ2-3	TGTGCCAGCAGTTCCGGCGCGGGAACGGGAACGCAGTATTTT	CASSSGAGTGTQYF
many	.	TRBV12-3/TRBV12-4	TRBJ1-1	TGTGCCAGCAGGTTCCTCGACGGCACTGAAGCTTTCTTT	CASRFLDGTEAFF
many	TRBD2	TRBV6-1	TRBJ2-7	TGTGCCAGTTCTAGCGGATGGAGGGGGTACTTC	CASSSGWRGYF
many	.	TRBV28	TRBJ2-1	TGTGCCAGCAGTTTATGGCGGGGGACAGGCTACAATGAGCAGTTCTTC	CASSLWRGTGYNEQFF
few	.	TRBV29-1	TRBJ2-1	TGCAGCGTTAAATTAGTCTACAATGAGCAGTTCTTC	CSVKLVYNEQFF
many	.	TRBV6-2/TRBV6-3	TRBJ2-3	TGTGCCAGCAGAGCTGACGGGAGCACAGATACGCAGTATTTT	CASRADGSTDTQYF
many	TRBD2	TRBV3-1	TRBJ2-1	TGTGCCAGCAGCCAAGGAATAGCGGGGGGACCGGGTTACAATGAGCAGTTCTTC	CASSQGIAGGPGYNEQFF
few	TRBD2	TRBV6-1	TRBJ2-5	TGTGCTAGCGGGAGGTCCGAGACCCAGTACTTC	CASGRSETQYF
many	.	TRBV11-2	TRBJ1-4	TGTGCCAGCAGCTTAGAACGCCCTGCAACTAATGAAAAACTGTTTTTT	CASSLERPATNEKLFF
.	.	TRBV7-6	TRBJ2-1	TGTGCCAGCAGCTTCGTCTCAGGGGAGCAGTTCTTC	CASSFVSGEQFF
.	.	TRBV6-2/TRBV6-3	TRBJ1-6	TGTGCCAGCAGGATCAGGGCTAGGAATTCACCCCTCCACTTT	CASRIRARNSPLHF
many	TRBD2	TRBV20-1	TRBJ2-5	TGCAGTGCTTACCTGCGGGAGGGAGGGCCAACAAAAGAGACCCAGTACTTC	CSAYLREGGPTKETQYF
.	TRBD1	TRBV28	TRBJ1-3	TGTGCCAGCAGTTTAGGGACAGTTGGAAACACCATATATTTT	CASSLGTVGNTIYF
many	.	TRBV30	TRBJ1-3	TGTGCCTGGAGACCTCTAGGGACTGGAAACACCATATATTTT	CAWRPLGTGNTIYF
many	.	TRBV11-3	TRBJ2-1	TGTGCCAGCAGCTTAGATTTGGACCGCAATGAGCAGTTCTTC	CASSLDLDRNEQFF
many	TRBD1	TRBV7-8	TRBJ2-7	TGTGCCAGCACCACGGCCGGACAGGGAGCCGAGCAGTACTTC	CASTTAGQGAEQYF
many	TRBD1	TRBV11-2	TRBJ2-1	TGTGCCAGCAGCTTCCTGGACAGGGGGAAACGGGATGAGCAGTTCTTC	CASSFLDRGKRDEQFF
few	.	TRBV12-3/TRBV12-4	TRBJ2-4	TGTGCCAGCAGTTTACAAAGGAACATTCAGTACTTC	CASSLQRNIQYF
many	TRBD2	TRBV2	TRBJ2-5	TGTGCCAGCAGTGAAGTCCTCCTAGCGGGAGGAGCGTACGGGGAGACCCAGTACTTC	CASSEVLLAGGAYGETQYF
few	TRBD2	TRBV3-1	TRBJ2-1	TGTGCCAGCAGCCGTACCCTAGCGGGAGGTTACAATGAGCAGTTCTTC	CASSRTLAGGYNEQFF
.	.	TRBV5-1	TRBJ1-3	TGCGCCAGCAGCCCGGCCCAGGAGCTTAACTCTGGAAACACCATATATTTT	CASSPAQELNSGNTIYF
.	.	TRBV12-3/TRBV12-4	TRBJ2-2	TGTGCCAGCAGTTTACAGAGTTGGGGGACCGGGGAGCTGTTTTTT	CASSLQSWGTGELFF
once	.	TRBV12-3/TRBV12-4	TRBJ2-7	TGTGCCAGCAGCCAAGATGTGGGGTACGAGCAGTACTTC	CASSQDVGYEQYF
many	.	TRBV7-9	TRBJ1-1	TGTGCCAGCAGCTTAGGGGATAGGAAAGCTTTCTTT	CASSLGDRKAFF
.	TRBD1	TRBV5-1	TRBJ1-2	TGCGCCAGCGATACAGGGGAAACTAACTATGGCTACACCTTC	CASDTGETNYGYTF
many	.	TRBV27	TRBJ1-5	TGTGCCAGCAGTTTAGCGGGACAAGATCAGCCCCAGCATTTT	CASSLAGQDQPQHF
many	TRBD2	TRBV12-5	TRBJ2-5	TGTGCTAGTGGTTTGACGCCTAGCGGGGATGGAGAGACCCAGTACTTC	CASGLTPSGDGETQYF
few	.	TRBV5-1	TRBJ2-5	TGCGCCAGCAGCTTGGATACAGGGTACAGTTCTCGGCAAGAGACCCAGTACTTC	CASSLDTGYSSRQETQYF
.	.	TRBV20-1	TRBJ2-3	TGCAGTGCTCCGGGGTCTGGCACAGATACGCAGTATTTT	CSAPGSGTDTQYF
many	.	TRBV10-2	TRBJ2-7	TGCGCCAGCACCCGAGGACAGAGCCGCTATTCCTACGAGCAGTACTTC	CASTRGQSRYSYEQYF
many	TRBD1	TRBV6-1	TRBJ1-1	TGTGCCAGCCGTACCGGACAGGGCAACCGGAACACTGAAGCTTTCTTT	CASRTGQGNRNTEAFF
.	TRBD1	TRBV27	TRBJ1-2	TGTGCCAGCAGACAAATCGGACAGGGTTTGTCCTACACCTTC	CASRQIGQGLSYTF
.	.	TRBV6-2/TRBV6-3	TRBJ2-2	TGTGCCAGCAGTTACCCTAGTGACCCGGGGGACCCGAACACCGGGGAGCTGTTTTTT	CASSYPSDPGDPNTGELFF
many	.	TRBV27	TRBJ2-7	TGTGCCAGCAGTTGGACACTGGTTAGCTCCTACGAGCAGTACTTC	CASSWTLVSSYEQYF
many	.	TRBV3-1	TRBJ1-2	TGTGCCAGCAGCTCCCCGGCCCGCGGACAGCTAGCTAACTATGGCTACACCTTC	CASSSPARGQLANYGYTF
many	.	TRBV28	TRBJ1-4	TGTGCCAGCAGTCCCCGGGGGGGCGCTAATGAAAAACTGTTTTTT	CASSPRGGANEKLFF
many	.	TRBV12-3/TRBV12-4	TRBJ2-1	TGTGCCAGCAGGAGGGGTTATAACAATGAGCAGTTCTTC	CASRRGYNNEQFF
few	.	TRBV5-1	TRBJ2-3	TGCGCCAGCAGCTTGGCAGGAATTAGCACAGATACGCAGTATTTT	CASSLAGISTDTQYF
many	.	TRBV27	TRBJ2-7	TGTGCCAGCAGGGCACCAGTGGGTTACGAGCAGTACTTC	CASRAPVGYEQYF
.	TRBD2	TRBV7-2	TRBJ2-7	TGTGCCAGCAGCTCCCTGTCGGGGGGGAGCTACGAGCAGTACTTC	CASSSLSGGSYEQYF
many	TRBD2	TRBV20-1	TRBJ2-1	TGCAGTGCCGAGGGGTCCGGGACTAGCGGGATGAATGAGCAGTTCTTC	CSAEGSGTSGMNEQFF